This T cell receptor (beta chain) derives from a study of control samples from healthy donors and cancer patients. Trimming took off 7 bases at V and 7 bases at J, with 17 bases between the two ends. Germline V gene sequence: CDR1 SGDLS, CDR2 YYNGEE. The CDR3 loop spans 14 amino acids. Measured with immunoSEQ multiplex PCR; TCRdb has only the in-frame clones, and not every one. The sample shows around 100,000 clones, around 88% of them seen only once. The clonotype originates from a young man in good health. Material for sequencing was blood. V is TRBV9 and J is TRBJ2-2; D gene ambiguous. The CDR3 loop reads CASGWTSTIGELFF. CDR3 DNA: TGTGCCAGCGGATGGACCAGTACCATCGGGGAGCTGTTTTTT.